What follows is one TCR beta chain and its context. Original data processing: Amplified reference gene primers provided the basis for estimating nucleated cell counts. The data were produced by immunoSEQ multiplex PCR, yet TCRdb's version contains in-frame clones alone and is incomplete. V, J and clone size are taken as reported in that table, and D and trimming were inferred from the DNA itself. This table holds about 190,000 clones, roughly 90% found once. This entry is derived from a study of blood T cell repertoires in COVID-19. The CDR3 extends over 13 amino acids. Germline-derived CDR1 and CDR2 are SGHRS and YFSETQ. V shed 6 bases and J shed 4 bases, with 12 bases lying between them.

The receptor was isolated from a man in his forties with acute or convalescent COVID-19. Sequencing was done on a sample of peripheral blood. V and J are TRBV5-1 and TRBJ2-3, with D maybe TRBD1 (5 bases). DNA of the CDR3: TGCGCCAGCAATCCAACAGGTCCAGATACGCAGTATTTT. The encoded protein is CASNPTGPDTQYF. Full variable domain (outside the CDR3, taken from reference TRBV5-1 and TRBJ2-3): KAGVTQTPRYLIKTRGQQVTLSCSPISGHRSVSWYQQTPGQGLQFLFEYFSETQRNKGNFPGRFSGRQFSNSRSEMNVSTLELGDSALYLCASNPTGPDTQYFGPGTRLTVL.